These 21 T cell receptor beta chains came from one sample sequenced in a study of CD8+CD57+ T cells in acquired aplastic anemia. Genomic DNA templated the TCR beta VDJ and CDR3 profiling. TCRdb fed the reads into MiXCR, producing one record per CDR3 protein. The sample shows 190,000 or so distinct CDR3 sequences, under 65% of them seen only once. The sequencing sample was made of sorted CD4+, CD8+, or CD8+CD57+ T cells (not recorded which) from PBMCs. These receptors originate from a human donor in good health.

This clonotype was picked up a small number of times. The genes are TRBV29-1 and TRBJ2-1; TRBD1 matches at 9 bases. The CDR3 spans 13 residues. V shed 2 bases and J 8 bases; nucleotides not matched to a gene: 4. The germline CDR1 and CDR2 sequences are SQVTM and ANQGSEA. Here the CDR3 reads CSVEHRGHDEQFF. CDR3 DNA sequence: TGCAGCGTTGAACACAGGGGGCACGATGAGCAGTTCTTC.

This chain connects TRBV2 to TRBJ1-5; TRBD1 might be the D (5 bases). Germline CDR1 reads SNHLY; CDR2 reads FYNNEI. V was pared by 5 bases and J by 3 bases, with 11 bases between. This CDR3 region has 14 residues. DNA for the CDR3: TGTGCCAGCAGTCGGGGACGGGACAATCAGCCCCAGCATTTT. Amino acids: CASSRGRDNQPQHF.

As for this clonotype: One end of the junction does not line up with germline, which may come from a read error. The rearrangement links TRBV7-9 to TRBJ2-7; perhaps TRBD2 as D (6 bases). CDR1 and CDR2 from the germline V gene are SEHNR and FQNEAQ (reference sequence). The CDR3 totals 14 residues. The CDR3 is CASSSGLFSYEQHF. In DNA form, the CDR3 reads TGCGCCAGCAGCTCGGGACTGTTCTCCTACGAGCAGCACTTC.

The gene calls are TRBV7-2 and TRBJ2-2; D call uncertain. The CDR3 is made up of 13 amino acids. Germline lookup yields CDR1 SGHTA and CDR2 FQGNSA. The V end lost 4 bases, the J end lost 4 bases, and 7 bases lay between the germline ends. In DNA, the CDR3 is TGTGCCAGCAGCTCCTCGGGCACCGGGGAGCTGTTTTTT. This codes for CASSSSGTGELFF. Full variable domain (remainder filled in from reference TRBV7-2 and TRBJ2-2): GAGVSQSPSNKVTEKGKDVELRCDPISGHTALYWYRQSLGQGLEFLIYFQGNSAPDKSGLPSDRFSAERTGGSVSTLTIQRTQQEDSAVYLCASSSSGTGELFFGEGSRLTVL.

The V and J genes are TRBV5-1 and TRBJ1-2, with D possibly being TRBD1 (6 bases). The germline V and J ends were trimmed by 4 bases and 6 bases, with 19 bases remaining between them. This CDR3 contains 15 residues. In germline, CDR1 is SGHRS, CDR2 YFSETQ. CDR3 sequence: CASSPPRAGVDGYTF. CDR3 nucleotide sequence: TGCGCCAGCAGCCCCCCGAGGGCAGGGGTTGATGGCTACACCTTC.

CDR3: CATSQGQHQPQHF. The CDR3 DNA reads as TGTGCCACCAGTCAGGGACAGCATCAGCCCCAGCATTTT. V and J are TRBV24-1 and TRBJ1-5; 7 positions match TRBD1. The V segment lost 6 bases and the J segment 5 bases; nucleotides outside the gene matches: 3. CDR1 and CDR2 from the germline V gene are KGHDR and SFDVKD. The CDR3 spans 13 residues.

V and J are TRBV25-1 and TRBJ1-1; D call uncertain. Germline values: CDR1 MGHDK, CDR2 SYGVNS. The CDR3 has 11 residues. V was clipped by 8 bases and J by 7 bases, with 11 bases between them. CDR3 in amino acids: CASPIGSEAFF. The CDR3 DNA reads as TGTGCCAGCCCCATCGGGAGTGAAGCTTTCTTT.

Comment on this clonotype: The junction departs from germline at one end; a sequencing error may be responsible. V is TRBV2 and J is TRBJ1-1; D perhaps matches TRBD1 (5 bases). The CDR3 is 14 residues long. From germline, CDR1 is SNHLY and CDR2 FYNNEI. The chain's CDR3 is CANSDSGWGTEAFF. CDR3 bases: TGTGCCAACAGTGATTCAGGGTGGGGCACTGAAGCTTTCTTT.

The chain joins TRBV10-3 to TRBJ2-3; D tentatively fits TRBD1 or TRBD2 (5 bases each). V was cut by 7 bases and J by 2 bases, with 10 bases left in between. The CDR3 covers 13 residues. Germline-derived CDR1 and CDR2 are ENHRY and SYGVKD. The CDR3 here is CAITRDLTDTQYF. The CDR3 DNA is TGTGCCATCACCCGGGACCTCACAGATACGCAGTATTTT.

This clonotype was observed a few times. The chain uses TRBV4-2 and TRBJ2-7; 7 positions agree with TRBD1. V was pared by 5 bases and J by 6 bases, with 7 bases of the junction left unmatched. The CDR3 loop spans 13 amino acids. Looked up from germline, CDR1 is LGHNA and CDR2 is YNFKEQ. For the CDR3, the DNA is TGTGCCAGCAGCTACACACAGGGGAGCGAGCAGTACTTC. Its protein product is CASSYTQGSEQYF.

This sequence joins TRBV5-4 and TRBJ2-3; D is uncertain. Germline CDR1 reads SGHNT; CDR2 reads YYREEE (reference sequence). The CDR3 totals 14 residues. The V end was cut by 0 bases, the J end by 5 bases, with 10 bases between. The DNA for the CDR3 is TGTGCCAGCAGCTTGGTGGGCCGGATAGATACGCAGTATTTT. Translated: CASSLVGRIDTQYF.

The CDR3 DNA is TGCAGTGCTAGGAGATTGCTTCCCTACGAGCAGTACTTC. Its translation is CSARRLLPYEQYF. The chain couples TRBV20-1 to TRBJ2-7, with unresolved D. Germline loops: CDR1 DFQATT, CDR2 SNEGSKA (reference sequence). V shed 3 bases and J shed 2 bases, with 11 bases lying between them. The CDR3 is 13 residues long.

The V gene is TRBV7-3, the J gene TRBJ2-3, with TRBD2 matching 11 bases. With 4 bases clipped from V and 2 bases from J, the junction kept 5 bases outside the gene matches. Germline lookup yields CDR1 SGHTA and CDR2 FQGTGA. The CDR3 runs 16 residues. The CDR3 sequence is CASSSVAGGATDTQYF. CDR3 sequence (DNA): TGTGCCAGCAGCTCGGTAGCGGGGGGGGCCACAGATACGCAGTATTTT.

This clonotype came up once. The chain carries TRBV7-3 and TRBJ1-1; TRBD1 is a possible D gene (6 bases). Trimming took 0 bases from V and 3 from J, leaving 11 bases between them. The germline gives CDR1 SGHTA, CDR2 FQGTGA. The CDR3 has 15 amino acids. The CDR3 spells CASSLTGGWDTEAFF. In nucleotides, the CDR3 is TGTGCCAGCAGCTTAACAGGGGGATGGGACACTGAAGCTTTCTTT.

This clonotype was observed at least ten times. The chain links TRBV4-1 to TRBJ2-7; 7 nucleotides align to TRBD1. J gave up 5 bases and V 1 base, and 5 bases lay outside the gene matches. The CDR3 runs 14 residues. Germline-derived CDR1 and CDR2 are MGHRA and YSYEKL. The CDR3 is CASSQGDRVNEQYF. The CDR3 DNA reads TGCGCCAGCAGCCAAGGAGACAGGGTCAACGAGCAGTACTTC.

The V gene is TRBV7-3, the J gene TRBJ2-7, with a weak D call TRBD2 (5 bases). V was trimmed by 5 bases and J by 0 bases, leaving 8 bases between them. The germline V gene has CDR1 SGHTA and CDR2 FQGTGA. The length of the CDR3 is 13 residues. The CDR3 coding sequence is TGTGCCAGCAGCGGGAGCCCCTCCTACGAGCAGTACTTC. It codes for CASSGSPSYEQYF.

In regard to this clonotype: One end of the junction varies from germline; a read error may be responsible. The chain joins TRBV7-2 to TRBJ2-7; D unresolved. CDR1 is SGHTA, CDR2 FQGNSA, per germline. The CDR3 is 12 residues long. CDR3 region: CASSFSSHEQYF. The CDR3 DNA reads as TGTGCCAGCAGCTTTAGCTCCCACGAGCAGTACTTC.

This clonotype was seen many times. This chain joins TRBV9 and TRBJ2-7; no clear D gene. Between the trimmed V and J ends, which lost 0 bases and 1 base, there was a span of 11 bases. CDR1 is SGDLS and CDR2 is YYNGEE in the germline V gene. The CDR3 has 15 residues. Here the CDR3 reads CASSVVPDISYEQYF. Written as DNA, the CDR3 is TGTGCCAGCAGCGTAGTCCCTGACATATCCTACGAGCAGTACTTC.

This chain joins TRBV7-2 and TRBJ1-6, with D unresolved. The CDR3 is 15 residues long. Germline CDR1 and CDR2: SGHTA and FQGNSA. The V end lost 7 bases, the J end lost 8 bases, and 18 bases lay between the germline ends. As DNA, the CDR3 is TGTGCCAGCAAAGATCCGGGATTTCACCATTCACCCCTCCACTTT. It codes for CASKDPGFHHSPLHF. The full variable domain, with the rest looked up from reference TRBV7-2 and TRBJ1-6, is GAGVSQSPSNKVTEKGKDVELRCDPISGHTALYWYRQSLGQGLEFLIYFQGNSAPDKSGLPSDRFSAERTGGSVSTLTIQRTQQEDSAVYLCASKDPGFHHSPLHFGNGTRLTVT.

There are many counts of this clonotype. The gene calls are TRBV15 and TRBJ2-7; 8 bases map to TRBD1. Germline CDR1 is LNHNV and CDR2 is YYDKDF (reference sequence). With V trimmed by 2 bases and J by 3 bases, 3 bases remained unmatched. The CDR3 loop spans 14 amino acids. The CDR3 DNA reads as TGTGCCACCAGCAGATTGGACAGGGACTACGAGCAGTACTTC. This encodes CATSRLDRDYEQYF.

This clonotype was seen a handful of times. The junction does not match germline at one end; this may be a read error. Here the CDR3 reads CATSVGGGEQYF. The CDR3 DNA follows: TGTGCCACCAGTGTCGGGGGGGGCGAGCAGTACTTC. This chain links TRBV2 with TRBJ2-7; 8 bases agree with TRBD2. The V gene's germline CDR1 is SNHLY and CDR2 FYNNEI. The CDR3 runs to 12 residues.